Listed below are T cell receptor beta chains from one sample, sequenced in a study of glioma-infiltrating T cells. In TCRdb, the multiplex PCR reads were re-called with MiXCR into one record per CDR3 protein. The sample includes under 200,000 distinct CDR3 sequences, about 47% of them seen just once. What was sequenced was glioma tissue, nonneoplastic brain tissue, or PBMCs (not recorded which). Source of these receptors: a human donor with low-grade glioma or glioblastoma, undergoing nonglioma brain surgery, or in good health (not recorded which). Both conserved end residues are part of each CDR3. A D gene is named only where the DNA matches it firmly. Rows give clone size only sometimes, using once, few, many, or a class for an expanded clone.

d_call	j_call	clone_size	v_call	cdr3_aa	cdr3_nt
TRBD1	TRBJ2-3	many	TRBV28	CASRSWGQGATDTQYF	TGTGCCAGCAGGTCATGGGGGCAGGGGGCCACAGATACGCAGTATTTT
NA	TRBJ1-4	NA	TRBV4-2	CASSQDGGKTNEKLFF	TGTGCCAGCAGCCAAGATGGAGGGAAAACTAATGAAAAACTGTTTTTT
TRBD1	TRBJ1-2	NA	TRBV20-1	CSAVPQGPMNYGYTF	TGCAGTGCTGTGCCACAGGGGCCCATGAACTATGGCTACACCTTC
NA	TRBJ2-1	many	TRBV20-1	CSARDETAFYNEQFF	TGCAGTGCTAGAGATGAGACAGCCTTCTACAATGAGCAGTTCTTC
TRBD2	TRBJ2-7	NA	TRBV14	CASSPTGGRAYEQYF	TGTGCCAGCAGTCCGACGGGGGGGCGCGCCTACGAGCAGTACTTC
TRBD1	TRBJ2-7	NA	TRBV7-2	CASSLVAYRGEQYF	TGTGCCAGCAGCTTAGTAGCCTACAGGGGCGAGCAGTACTTC
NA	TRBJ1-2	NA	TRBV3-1	CASSQGMKEGYGYAF	TGTGCCAGCAGCCAAGGTATGAAGGAGGGCTATGGCTACGCCTTC
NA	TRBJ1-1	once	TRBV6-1	CASRPHTGSDTEAFF	TGTGCCAGCAGACCGCATACAGGGTCTGACACTGAAGCTTTCTTT
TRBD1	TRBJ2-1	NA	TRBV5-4	CASSPTGTGGNEQFF	TGTGCCAGCAGCCCGACCGGGACAGGGGGCAATGAGCAGTTCTTC
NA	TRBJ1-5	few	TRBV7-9	CASSLEGPTRGQPQHF	TGTGCCAGCAGCTTAGAAGGCCCCACCCGGGGTCAGCCCCAGCATTTT
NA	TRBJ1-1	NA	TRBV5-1	CASSSEATEAFF	TGCGCCAGCTCCTCAGAAGCCACTGAAGCTTTCTTT
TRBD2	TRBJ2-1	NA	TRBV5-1	CASSLSGGSYSEQFF	TGCGCCAGCAGCTTAAGCGGGGGATCCTACAGTGAGCAGTTCTTC
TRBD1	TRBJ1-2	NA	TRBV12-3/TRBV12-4	CASSSGQVYGYTF	TGTGCCAGCAGTTCCGGACAGGTCTATGGCTACACCTTC
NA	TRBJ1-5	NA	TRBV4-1	CASSPGAQGNQPQNF	TGCGCCAGCAGCCCCGGCGCCCAGGGGAATCAGCCCCAGAATTTT
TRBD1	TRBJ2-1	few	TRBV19	CATSRTGGRVEGEQFF	TGTGCCACCTCTCGGACAGGGGGAAGGGTCGAGGGTGAGCAGTTCTTC
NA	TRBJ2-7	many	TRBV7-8	CASSSRQRRLKGSYEQYF	TGTGCCAGCAGCTCCCGACAGAGGAGACTAAAGGGATCCTACGAGCAGTACTTC
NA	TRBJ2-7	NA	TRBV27	CTSTLTGMTSSYEQYF	TGTACCAGCACTTTAACCGGGATGACGAGCTCCTACGAGCAGTACTTC